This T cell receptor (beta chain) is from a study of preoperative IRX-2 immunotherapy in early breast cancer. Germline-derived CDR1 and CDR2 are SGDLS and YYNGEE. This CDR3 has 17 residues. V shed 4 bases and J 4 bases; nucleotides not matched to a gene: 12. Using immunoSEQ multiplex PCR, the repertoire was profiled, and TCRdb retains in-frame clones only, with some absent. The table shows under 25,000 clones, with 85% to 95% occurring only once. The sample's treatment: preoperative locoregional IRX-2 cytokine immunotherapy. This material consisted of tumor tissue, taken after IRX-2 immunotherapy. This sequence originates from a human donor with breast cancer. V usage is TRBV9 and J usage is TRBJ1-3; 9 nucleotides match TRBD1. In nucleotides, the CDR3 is TGTGCCAGCAGCTCCGAGGGGGACAGGGTAAGAGGAAACACCATATATTTT. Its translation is CASSSEGDRVRGNTIYF.